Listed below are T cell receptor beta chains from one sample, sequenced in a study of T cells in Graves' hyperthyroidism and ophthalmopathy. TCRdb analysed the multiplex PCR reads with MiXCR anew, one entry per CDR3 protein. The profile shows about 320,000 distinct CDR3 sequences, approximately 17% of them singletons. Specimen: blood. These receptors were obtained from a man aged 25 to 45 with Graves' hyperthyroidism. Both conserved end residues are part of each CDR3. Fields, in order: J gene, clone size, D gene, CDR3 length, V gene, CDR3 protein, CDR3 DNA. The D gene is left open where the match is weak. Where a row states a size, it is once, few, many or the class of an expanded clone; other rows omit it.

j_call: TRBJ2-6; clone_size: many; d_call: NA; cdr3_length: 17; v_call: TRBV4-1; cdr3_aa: CASSLSWAPSGANVLTF; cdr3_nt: TGCGCCAGCAGCTTAAGCTGGGCCCCCTCTGGGGCCAACGTCCTGACTTTC
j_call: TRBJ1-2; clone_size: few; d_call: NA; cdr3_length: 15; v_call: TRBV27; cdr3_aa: CASSSGVLGDYGYTF; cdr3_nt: TGTGCCAGCAGTTCAGGAGTCTTAGGGGATTATGGCTACACCTTC
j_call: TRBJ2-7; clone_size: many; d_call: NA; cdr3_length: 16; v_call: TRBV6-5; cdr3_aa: CASSYSGRVKSYEQYF; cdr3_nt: TGTGCCAGCAGTTACTCGGGTAGAGTAAAATCCTACGAGCAGTACTTC
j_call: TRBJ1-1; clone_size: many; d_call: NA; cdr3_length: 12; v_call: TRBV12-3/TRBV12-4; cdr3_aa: CASSFDWTEAFF; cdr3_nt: TGTGCCAGCAGTTTCGACTGGACTGAAGCTTTCTTT
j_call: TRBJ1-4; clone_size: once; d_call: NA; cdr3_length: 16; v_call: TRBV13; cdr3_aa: CASSSSSRVVNEKLFF; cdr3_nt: TGTGCCAGCAGCTCGAGCTCCAGGGTAGTTAATGAAAAACTGTTTTTT
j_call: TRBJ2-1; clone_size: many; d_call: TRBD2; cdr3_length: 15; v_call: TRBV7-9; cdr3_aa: CASSIRTSSYNEQFF; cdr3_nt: TGTGCCAGCAGCATCAGGACTAGTAGTTACAATGAGCAGTTCTTC
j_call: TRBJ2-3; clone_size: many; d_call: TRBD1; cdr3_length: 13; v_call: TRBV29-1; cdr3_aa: CSVPGQGTDTQYF; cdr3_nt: TGCAGCGTACCGGGACAGGGCACAGATACGCAGTATTTT
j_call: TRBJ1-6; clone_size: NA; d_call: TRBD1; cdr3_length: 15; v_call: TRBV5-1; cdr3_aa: CASSSGGVTNSPLHF; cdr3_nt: TGCGCCAGCAGCTCAGGGGGAGTTACCAATTCACCCCTCCACTTT
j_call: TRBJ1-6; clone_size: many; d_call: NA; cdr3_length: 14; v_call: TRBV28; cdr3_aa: CASSPRDPNPPLHF; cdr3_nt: TGTGCCAGCAGTCCAAGGGACCCCAACCCCCCCCTCCACTTT
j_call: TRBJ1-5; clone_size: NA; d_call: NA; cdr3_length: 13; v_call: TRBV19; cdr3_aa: CASSIDRLKTQHF; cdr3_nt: TGTGCCAGTAGTATAGATAGATTGAAGACCCAGCATTTT
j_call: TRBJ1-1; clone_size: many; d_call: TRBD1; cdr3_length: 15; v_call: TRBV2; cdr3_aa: CASSEVGTAYTEAFF; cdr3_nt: TGTGCCAGCAGTGAAGTGGGGACAGCCTACACTGAAGCTTTCTTT
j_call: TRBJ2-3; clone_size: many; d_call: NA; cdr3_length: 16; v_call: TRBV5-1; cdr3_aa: CASSLEGYGSTDTQYF; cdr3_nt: TGCGCCAGCAGCTTGGAAGGGTATGGGAGCACAGATACGCAGTATTTT
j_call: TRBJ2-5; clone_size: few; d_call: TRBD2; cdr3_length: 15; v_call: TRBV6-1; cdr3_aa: CASTYSAGGGETQYF; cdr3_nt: TGTGCCAGCACATATTCAGCGGGAGGGGGGGAGACCCAGTACTTC
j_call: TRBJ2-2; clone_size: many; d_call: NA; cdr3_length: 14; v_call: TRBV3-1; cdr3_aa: CASSRLTGYGELFF; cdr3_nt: TGTGCCAGCAGCCGATTAACGGGTTACGGGGAGCTGTTTTTT
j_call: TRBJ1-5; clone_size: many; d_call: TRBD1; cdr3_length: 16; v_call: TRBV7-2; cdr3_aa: CASSLGRGRWGQPQHF; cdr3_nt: TGTGCCAGCAGCCTGGGAAGGGGGCGCTGGGGTCAGCCCCAGCATTTT
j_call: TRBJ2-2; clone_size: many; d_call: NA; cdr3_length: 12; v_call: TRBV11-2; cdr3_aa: CASSLEVGELFF; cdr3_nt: TGTGCCAGCAGCTTAGAAGTCGGGGAGCTGTTTTTT
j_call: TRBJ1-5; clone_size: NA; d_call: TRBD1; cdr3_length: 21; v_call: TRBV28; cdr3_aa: CASSPNEPGQGPVYSNQPQHF; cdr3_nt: TGTGCCAGCTCCCCGAACGAACCGGGACAGGGGCCCGTCTATAGCAATCAGCCCCAGCATTTT
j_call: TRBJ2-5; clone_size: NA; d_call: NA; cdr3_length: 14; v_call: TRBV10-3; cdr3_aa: CATGEGYTRETQYF; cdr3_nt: TGTGCCACCGGGGAAGGGTATACGAGAGAGACCCAGTACTTC
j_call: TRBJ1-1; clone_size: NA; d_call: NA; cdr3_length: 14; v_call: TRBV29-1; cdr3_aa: CSVSGRGLSTEAFF; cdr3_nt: TGCAGCGTGAGCGGGCGGGGCTTGAGCACTGAAGCTTTCTTT
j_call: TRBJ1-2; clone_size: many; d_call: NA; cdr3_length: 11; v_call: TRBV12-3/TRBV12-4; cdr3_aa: CASMGLDGYTF; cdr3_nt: TGTGCCAGCATGGGTTTGGATGGCTACACCTTC
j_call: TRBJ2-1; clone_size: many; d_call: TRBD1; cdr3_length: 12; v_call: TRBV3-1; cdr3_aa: CASGTGYNEQFF; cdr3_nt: TGTGCCAGCGGGACAGGGTACAATGAGCAGTTCTTC
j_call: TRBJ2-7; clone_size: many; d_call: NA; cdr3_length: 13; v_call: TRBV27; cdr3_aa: CASSFSLLAEQYF; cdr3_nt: TGTGCCAGCAGTTTTTCCCTATTAGCGGAGCAGTACTTC
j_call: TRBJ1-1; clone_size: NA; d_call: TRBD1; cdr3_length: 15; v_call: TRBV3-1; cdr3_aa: CASSQRGQGNTEAFF; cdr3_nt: TGTGCCAGCAGCCAACGGGGACAGGGAAACACTGAAGCTTTCTTT
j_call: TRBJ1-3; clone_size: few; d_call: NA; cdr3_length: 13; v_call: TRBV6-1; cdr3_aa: CASTRNSGNTIYF; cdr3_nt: TGTGCCAGCACGAGGAACTCTGGAAACACCATATATTTT
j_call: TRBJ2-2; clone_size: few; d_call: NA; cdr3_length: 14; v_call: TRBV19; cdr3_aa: CASSIVGAVGELFF; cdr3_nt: TGTGCCAGTAGTATTGTGGGGGCGGTCGGGGAGCTGTTTTTT
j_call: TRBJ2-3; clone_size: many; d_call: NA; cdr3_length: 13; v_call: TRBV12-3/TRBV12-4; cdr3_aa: CASSASRLDTQYF; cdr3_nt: TGTGCCAGCAGTGCAAGCCGACTGGATACGCAGTATTTT
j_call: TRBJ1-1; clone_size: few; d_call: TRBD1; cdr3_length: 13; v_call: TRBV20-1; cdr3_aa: CSALQGVGTEAFF; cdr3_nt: TGCAGTGCCCTGCAGGGGGTGGGCACTGAAGCTTTCTTT
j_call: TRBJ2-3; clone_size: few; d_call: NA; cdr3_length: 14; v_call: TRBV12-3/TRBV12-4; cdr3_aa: CASSIHRVADTQYF; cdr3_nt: TGTGCCAGCAGTATCCACAGGGTGGCAGATACGCAGTATTTT
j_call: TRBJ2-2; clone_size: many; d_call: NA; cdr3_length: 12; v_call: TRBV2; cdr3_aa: CAGRLEAGELFF; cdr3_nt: TGTGCCGGCAGACTAGAGGCCGGGGAGCTGTTTTTT
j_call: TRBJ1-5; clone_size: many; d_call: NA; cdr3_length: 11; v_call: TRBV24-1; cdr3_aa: CATLYRQPQHF; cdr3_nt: TGTGCCACCTTGTACCGCCAGCCCCAGCATTTT
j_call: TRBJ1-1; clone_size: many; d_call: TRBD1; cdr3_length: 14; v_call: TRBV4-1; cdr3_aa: CASSGGQGKTEAFF; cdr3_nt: TGCGCCAGCAGTGGAGGACAGGGAAAGACTGAAGCTTTCTTT
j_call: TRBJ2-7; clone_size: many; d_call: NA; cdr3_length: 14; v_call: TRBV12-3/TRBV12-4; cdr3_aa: CASSLVTGLYEQYF; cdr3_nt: TGTGCCAGCAGTTTGGTGACAGGCCTCTACGAGCAGTACTTC
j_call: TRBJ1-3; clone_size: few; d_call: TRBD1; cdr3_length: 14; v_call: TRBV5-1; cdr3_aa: CASQQGGSGNTIYF; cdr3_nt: TGCGCCAGTCAACAGGGGGGCTCTGGAAACACCATATATTTT
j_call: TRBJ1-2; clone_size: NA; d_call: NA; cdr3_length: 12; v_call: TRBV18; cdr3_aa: CASSPLDGECTF; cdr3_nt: TGTGCCAGCTCACCTCTGGACGGGGAATGCACCTTC
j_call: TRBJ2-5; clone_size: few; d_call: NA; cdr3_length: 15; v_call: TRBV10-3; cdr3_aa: CAISEDEGLGETQYF; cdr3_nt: TGTGCCATCAGTGAAGATGAGGGGCTTGGGGAGACCCAGTACTTC
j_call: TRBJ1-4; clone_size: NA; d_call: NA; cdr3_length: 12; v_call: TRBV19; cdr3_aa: CASRPPGEKLFF; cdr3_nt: TGTGCCAGTAGACCACCCGGGGAAAAACTGTTTTTT
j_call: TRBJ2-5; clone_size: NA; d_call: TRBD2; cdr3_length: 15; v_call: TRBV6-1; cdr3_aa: CASGLAGFPRETQYF; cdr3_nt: TGTGCCAGCGGATTAGCGGGATTTCCCCGAGAGACCCAGTACTTC
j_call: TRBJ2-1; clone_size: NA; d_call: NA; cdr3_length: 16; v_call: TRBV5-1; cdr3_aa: CASSWGDSGSYNEQFF; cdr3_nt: TGCGCCAGCAGCTGGGGGGACAGCGGCTCCTACAATGAGCAGTTCTTC
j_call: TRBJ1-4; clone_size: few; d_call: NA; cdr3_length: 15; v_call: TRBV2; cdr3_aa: CASSDPDWGNEKLFF; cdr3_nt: TGTGCCAGCAGTGACCCGGACTGGGGTAATGAAAAACTGTTTTTT